This T cell receptor (beta chain) was recorded in a study of cytomegalovirus exposure and HLA in healthy donors. About the study: One earlier analysis, a look at approximately 180 million T cells, found some 120 million unique TCR beta sequences. Overall study findings and caveats: Indistinguishable V segments such as TRBV6-2 and TRBV6-3 were excluded. HLA allele associations emerged for roughly 17,000 TCR beta sequences in a later analysis, at 0.05 false discovery rate.

In regard to this clone: Antigen unknown.

The CDR3 runs 14 residues. Germline V gene sequence: CDR1 MNHEY, CDR2 SMNVEV (reference sequence). The V and J ends lost 0 bases and 5 bases respectively, with 10 bases between them. PCR was performed using 60 Vbeta and 13 Jbeta primers. In the study's own analysis: Roughly 73 million unique TCR beta chains, 9.5 million to 11 million of them shared, were counted by a later analysis. TCRdb keeps only in-frame clones here, not all; method: immunoSEQ multiplex PCR. Clone size and the V and J calls come from that table; the DNA yielded D and trimming. The table lists about 52,000 clones, 72% of them singletons.

Sequenced: PBMCs. The chain couples TRBV27 to TRBJ1-1; no firm D call. This receptor was identified in a woman in her 50s in good health and CMV-seronegative. As DNA, the CDR3 is TGTGCCAGCAGTTTATCCCGGGGTGAGACTGAAGCTTTCTTT. It specifies CASSLSRGETEAFF.